This section outlines one T cell receptor beta chain sequence together with its context. Its antigen is currently unknown. The data belong to a study of T cell responses to AZD1222 COVID-19 vaccine. TCRdb's copy holds only in-frame clones and misses some; the assay was immunoSEQ multiplex PCR. The data hold 82,000 or so clones, with approximately 91% observed a single time. The CDR3 totals 13 residues. CDR1 is MNHNY and CDR2 is SVGAGI in the germline V gene (reference sequence). V lost 7 bases and J lost 0, with 7 bases in between. Study-level points and caveats: Spike as a whole was targeted by vaccine-associated CD4 TCRs, dominant at 160-218 and 743-854.

This TCR derives from an adult in good health. The material was peripheral blood, obtained on day 0 of AZD1222 vaccination. V gene TRBV6-6 combines with J gene TRBJ1-5, with no clear D. DNA for the CDR3: TGTGCCAGCACCTATTATAGCAATCAGCCCCAGCATTTT. It encodes CASTYYSNQPQHF.